This paragraph covers one T cell receptor (beta chain) sequence. This CDR3 fails to terminate in the conserved phenylalanine or tryptophan, so it likely reflects a read error. Because the CDR3's place on the DNA is in doubt, the DNA is left out and the CDR3 is given as listed by TCRdb. Generated by immunoSEQ multiplex PCR, the TCRdb table keeps only in-frame clones and is missing some. The sample includes about 110,000 clones, about 80% of them seen just once. The V gene's germline CDR1 is DFQATT and CDR2 SNEGSKA (reference sequence). The CDR3 spans 8 amino acids, including both terminal residues. The sample originates from a study of control samples from healthy donors and cancer patients.

The V gene is TRBV20-1, the J gene TRBJ1-2. The sequence came from a man aged 18 to 35 in good health. Sequenced input: blood. The CDR3 is CSARGRRI.